This TCR beta chain was observed in a study of cytomegalovirus exposure and HLA in healthy donors. Study in general: An earlier analysis found around 100 million unique TCR beta sequences from about 190 million T cells.

In the PCR, 60 Vbeta and 13 Jbeta primers were used. Original analysis: The authors later counted 65 million to 80 million unique TCR beta chains, approximately 12 million of them shared. The repertoire was sequenced with immunoSEQ multiplex PCR; TCRdb's copy has only in-frame clones and lacks some. V and J calls and clone size are as listed in that table; D and trimming were resolved from the DNA. Of over 45,000 clones in the sample, around 83% were seen once. The donors (healthy individuals) were bone marrow donors. Sampled while nominally healthy, donors likely had unrecorded immune exposures. Germline CDR1 is SEHNR and CDR2 is FQNEAQ (reference sequence). V lost 5 bases and J 0 bases, leaving 21 bases between the germline ends. This CDR3 contains 18 residues.

The chain uses TRBV7-9 and TRBJ2-3; possibly TRBD1 for D (5 bases). Sequenced sample: PBMCs. The receptor was derived from a man between 25 and 39 years old in good health and CMV-seronegative. CDR3 protein: CASSPQGMPPQSTDTQYF. The CDR3 DNA is TGTGCCAGCAGCCCGCAGGGTATGCCCCCTCAAAGCACAGATACGCAGTATTTT.